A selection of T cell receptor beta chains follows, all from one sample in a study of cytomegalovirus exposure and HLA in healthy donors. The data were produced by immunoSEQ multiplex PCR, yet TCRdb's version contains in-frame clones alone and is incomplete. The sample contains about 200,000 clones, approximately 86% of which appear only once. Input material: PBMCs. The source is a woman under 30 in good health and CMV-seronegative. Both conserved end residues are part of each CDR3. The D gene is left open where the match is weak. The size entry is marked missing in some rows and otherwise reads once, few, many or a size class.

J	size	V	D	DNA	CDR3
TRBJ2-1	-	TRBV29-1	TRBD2	TGCAGCGGAGGACTAAGGGCTTTAGCGGGAGGATCCTACAATGAGCAGTTCTTC	CSGGLRALAGGSYNEQFF
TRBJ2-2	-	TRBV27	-	TGTGCCAGCAGAGGGGTCGCGATGAACACCGGGGAGCTGTTTTTT	CASRGVAMNTGELFF
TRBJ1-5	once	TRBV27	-	TGTGCCAGCAGTCCCCGGGGGAGGGGACAGCCCCAGCATTTT	CASSPRGRGQPQHF
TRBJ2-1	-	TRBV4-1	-	TGCGCCAGCAGCCAACTAAGCTCTGAGCAGTTCTTC	CASSQLSSEQFF
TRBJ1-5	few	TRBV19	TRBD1	TGTGCCAGTAGTATTTCGGGGACAGTCAATCAGCCCCAGCATTTT	CASSISGTVNQPQHF
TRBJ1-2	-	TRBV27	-	TGTGCCAGCAGTTTAAGTTGGGAGAACTATGGCTACACCTTC	CASSLSWENYGYTF
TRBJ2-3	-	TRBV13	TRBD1	TGTGCCAGTTCGTTACAGGGGCCAGATACGCAGTATTTT	CASSLQGPDTQYF
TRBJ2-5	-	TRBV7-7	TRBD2	TGTGCTAGCCAGACCGGGACTAGCGGGAAAGAGACCCAGTACTTC	CASQTGTSGKETQYF
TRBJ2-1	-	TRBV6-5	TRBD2	TGTGCCAGCAGTTACTCGGCCGGGAGGGTCAACAATGAGCAGTTCTTC	CASSYSAGRVNNEQFF
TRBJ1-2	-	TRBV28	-	TGTGCCAGCAGCCCGAGTCGTAAGAACTATGGCTACACCTTC	CASSPSRKNYGYTF
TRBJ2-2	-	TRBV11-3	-	TGTGCCAGCAGCCAACACGGGACGAACACCGGGGAGCTGTTTTTT	CASSQHGTNTGELFF
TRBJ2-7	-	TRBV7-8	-	TGTGCCAGCAGCGCCTACCGAAGTTCAAACTACGAGCAGTACTTC	CASSAYRSSNYEQYF
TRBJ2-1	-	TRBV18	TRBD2	TGTGCCAGCTCACACATTAGCGGGAGCCCCCTGACTCCGAATGAGCAGTTCTTC	CASSHISGSPLTPNEQFF
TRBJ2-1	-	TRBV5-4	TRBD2	TGTGCCAGCAGCTTGGATTCGGGAGGTTACAATGAGCAGTTCTTC	CASSLDSGGYNEQFF
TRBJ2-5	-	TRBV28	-	TGTGCCAGCAGTTTGGTAGCGGCAAGGAGTAGAGAGACCCAGTACTTC	CASSLVAARSRETQYF
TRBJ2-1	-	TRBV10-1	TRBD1	TGCGCCAGCAGGGTAAGTATTCACAGGGGCCTTAGCAATGAGCAGTTCTTC	CASRVSIHRGLSNEQFF
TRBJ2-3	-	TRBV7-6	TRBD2	TGTGCCAGCAGCTTCTCACTTAGCGGGAGCATTACAGATACGCAGTATTTT	CASSFSLSGSITDTQYF
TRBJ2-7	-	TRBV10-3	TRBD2	TGTGCCATCAACACTAGCGGGAGGGCCTCGGGGGAGCAGTACTTC	CAINTSGRASGEQYF
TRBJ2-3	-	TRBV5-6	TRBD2	TGTGCCAGCAGCCCTGGACTAGCTTTAGATACGCAGTATTTT	CASSPGLALDTQYF
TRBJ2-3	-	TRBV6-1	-	TGTGCCAGCAGTGAAGTGAGGGTGGTACTAGTAGCGGCTGGGAGGGGGAAAAAGCCAGATACGCAGTATTTT	CASSEVRVVLVAAGRGKKPDTQYF
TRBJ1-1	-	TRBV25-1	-	TGTGCCAGCAGTGGTTACATGATTAACACTGAAGCTTTCTTT	CASSGYMINTEAFF
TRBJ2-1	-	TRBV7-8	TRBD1	TGTGCCAGCAGCCCCCGGACAGGGATTATCGATGAGCAGTTCTTC	CASSPRTGIIDEQFF
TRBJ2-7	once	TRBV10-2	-	TGCGCCAGCAGTAGGGAGAAGGGTTCCTACGAGCAGTACTTC	CASSREKGSYEQYF
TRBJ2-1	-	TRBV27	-	TGTGCCAGCAGTTTAGCGGAGGCCTACAATGAGCAGTTCTTC	CASSLAEAYNEQFF
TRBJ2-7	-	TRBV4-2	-	TGTGCCAGCAGCCAAGGTCTAGCTCCCTACGAGCAGTACTTC	CASSQGLAPYEQYF
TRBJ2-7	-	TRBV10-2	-	TGCGCCAGCAGTGGTCTATCCTACGAGCAGTACTTC	CASSGLSYEQYF